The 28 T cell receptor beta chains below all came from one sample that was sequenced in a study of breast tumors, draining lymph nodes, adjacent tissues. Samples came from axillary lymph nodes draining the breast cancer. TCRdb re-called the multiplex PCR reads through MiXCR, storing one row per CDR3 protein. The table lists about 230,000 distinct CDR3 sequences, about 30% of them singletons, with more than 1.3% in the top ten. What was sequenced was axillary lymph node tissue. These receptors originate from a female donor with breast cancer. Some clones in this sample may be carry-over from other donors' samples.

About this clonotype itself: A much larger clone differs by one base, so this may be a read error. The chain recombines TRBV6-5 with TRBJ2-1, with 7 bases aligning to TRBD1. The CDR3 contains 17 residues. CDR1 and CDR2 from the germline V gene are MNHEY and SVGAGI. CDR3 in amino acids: CASSYPATGSSYNEQLF. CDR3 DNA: TGTGCCAGCAGTTACCCGGCGACAGGGTCTTCCTACAATGAGCAGCTCTTC.

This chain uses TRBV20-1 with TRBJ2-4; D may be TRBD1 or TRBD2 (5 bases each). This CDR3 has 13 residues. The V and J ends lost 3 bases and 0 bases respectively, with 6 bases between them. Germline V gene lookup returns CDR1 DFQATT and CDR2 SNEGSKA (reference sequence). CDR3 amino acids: CSASGAAKNIQYF. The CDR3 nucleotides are TGCAGTGCTAGCGGGGCAGCCAAAAACATTCAGTACTTC.

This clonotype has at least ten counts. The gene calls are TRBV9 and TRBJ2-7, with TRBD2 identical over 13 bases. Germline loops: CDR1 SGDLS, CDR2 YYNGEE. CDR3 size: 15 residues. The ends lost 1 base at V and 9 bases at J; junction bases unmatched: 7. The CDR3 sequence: CASSVRGTSGMGQYF. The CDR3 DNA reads TGTGCCAGCAGCGTAAGAGGGACTAGCGGGATGGGGCAGTACTTC.

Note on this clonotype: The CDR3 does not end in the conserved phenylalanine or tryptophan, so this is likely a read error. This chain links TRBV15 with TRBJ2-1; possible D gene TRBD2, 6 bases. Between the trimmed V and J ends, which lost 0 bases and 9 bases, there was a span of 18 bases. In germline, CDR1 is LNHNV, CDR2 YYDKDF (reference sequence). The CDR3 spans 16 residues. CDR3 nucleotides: TGTGCCACCAGCAGAGATTCTAGTCTAGCGAGAGTTGAGCAGTTCCTC. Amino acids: CATSRDSSLARVEQFL.

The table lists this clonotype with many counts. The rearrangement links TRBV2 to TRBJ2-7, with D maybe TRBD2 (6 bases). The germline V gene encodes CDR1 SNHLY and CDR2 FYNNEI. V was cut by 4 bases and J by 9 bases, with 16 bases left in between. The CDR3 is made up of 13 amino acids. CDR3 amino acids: CASSGTTSRGQYF. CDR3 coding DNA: TGTGCCAGCAGTGGGACCACTTCGCGGGGGCAGTACTTC.

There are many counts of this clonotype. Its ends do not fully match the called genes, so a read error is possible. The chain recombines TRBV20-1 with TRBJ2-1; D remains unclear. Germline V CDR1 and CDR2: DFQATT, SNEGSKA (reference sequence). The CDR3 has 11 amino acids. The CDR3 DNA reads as TGCAGTGCTAATCGAGGTTATGAGCAGTCCTTC. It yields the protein CSANRGYEQSF.

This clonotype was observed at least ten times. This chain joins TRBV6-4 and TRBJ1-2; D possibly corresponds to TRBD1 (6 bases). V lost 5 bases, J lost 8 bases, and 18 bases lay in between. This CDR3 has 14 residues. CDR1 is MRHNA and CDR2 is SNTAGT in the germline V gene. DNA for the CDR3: TGTGCCAGCAGTCTATGGGGGGGGCGCCGGGGCTACACCTTC. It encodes CASSLWGGRRGYTF.

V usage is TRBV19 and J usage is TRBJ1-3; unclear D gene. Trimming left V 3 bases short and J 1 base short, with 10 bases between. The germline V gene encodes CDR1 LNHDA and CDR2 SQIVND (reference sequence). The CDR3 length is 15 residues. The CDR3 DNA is TGTGCCAGTAGTATTTGGGCCCCTTCTGGAAACACCATATATTTT. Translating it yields CASSIWAPSGNTIYF.

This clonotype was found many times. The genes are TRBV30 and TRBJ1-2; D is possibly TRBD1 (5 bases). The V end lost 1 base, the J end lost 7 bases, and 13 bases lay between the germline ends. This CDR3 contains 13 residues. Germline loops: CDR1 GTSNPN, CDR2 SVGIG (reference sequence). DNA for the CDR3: TGTGCCTGGAGTGCGGGACTTCACTGTGGCTACACCTTC. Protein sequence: CAWSAGLHCGYTF.

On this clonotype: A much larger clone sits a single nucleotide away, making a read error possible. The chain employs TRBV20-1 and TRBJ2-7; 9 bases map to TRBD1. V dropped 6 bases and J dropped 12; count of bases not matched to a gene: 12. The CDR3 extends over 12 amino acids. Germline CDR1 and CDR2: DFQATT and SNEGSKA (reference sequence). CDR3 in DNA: TGCAGTGCGACCGGGACAGGGTACGGGCCGTACTTC. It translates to CSATGTGYGPYF.

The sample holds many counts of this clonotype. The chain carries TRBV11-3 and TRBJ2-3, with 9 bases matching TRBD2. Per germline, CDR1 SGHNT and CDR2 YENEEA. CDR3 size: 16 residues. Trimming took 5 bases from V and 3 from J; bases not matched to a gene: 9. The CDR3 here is CASSPGLAKGTDTQYF. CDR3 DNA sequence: TGTGCCAGCAGCCCCGGACTAGCGAAAGGGACAGATACGCAGTATTTT.

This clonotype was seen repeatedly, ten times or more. CDR3 loop: CASSSSGLGTDTQYF. The CDR3 DNA is TGTGCCAGCAGCTCATCGGGACTAGGAACAGATACGCAGTATTTT. The chain has TRBV7-9 and TRBJ2-3, with 8 nucleotides matching TRBD2. The CDR3 has 15 amino acids. Germline trimming cut 4 bases from V and 3 bases from J; bases unmatched to any gene: 6. Germline CDR1 and CDR2: SEHNR and FQNEAQ (reference sequence).

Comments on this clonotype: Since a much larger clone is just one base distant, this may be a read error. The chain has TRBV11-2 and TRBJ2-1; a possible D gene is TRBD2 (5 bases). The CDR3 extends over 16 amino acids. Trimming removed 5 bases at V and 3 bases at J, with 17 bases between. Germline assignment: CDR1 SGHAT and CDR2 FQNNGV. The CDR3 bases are TGTGCCAGCAGCAACCTTAGAGCGGCCTTCTACAATGAGCAGTTCTTC. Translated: CASSNLRAAFYNEQFF.

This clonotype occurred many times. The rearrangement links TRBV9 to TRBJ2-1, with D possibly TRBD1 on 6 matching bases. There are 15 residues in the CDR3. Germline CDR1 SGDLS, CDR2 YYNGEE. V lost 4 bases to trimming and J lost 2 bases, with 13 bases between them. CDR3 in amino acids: CASSPRGAPYNEQFF. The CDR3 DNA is TGTGCCAGCAGCCCCAGGGGAGCCCCCTACAATGAGCAGTTCTTC.

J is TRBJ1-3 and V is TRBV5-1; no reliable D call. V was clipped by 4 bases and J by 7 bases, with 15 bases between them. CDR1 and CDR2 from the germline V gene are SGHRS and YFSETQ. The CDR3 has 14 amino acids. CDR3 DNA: TGCGCCAGCAGCGTTACTAGCGGGCCGAACACCATATATTTT. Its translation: CASSVTSGPNTIYF.

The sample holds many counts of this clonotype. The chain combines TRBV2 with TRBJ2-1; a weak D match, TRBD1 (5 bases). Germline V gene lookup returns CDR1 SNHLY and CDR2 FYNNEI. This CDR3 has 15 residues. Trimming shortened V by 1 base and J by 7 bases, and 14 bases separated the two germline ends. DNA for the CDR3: TGTGCCAGCAGTGAAGATGGGTGGACATCAAATGAGCAGTTCTTC. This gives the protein CASSEDGWTSNEQFF.

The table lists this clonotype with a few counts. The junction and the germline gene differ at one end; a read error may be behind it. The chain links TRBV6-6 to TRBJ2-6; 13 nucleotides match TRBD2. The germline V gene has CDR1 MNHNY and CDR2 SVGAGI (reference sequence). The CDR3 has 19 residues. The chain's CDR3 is CASSHSGLAGVSGANVLTF. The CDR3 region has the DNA TGTGCCAGCAGTCACTCCGGACTAGCGGGAGTGTCTGGGGCCAACGTCCTGACTTTC.

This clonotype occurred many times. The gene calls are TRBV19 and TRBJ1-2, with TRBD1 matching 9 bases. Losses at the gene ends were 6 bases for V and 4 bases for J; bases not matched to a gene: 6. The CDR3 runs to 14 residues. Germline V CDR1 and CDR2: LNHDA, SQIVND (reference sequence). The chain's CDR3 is CASSPLTGGYGYTF. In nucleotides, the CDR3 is TGTGCCAGTAGCCCCCTGACAGGGGGCTATGGCTACACCTTC. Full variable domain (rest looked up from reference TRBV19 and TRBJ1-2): DGGITQSPKYLFRKEGQNVTLSCEQNLNHDAMYWYRQDPGQGLRLIYYSQIVNDFQKGDIAEGYSVSREKKESFPLTVTSAQKNPTAFYLCASSPLTGGYGYTFGSGTRLTVV.

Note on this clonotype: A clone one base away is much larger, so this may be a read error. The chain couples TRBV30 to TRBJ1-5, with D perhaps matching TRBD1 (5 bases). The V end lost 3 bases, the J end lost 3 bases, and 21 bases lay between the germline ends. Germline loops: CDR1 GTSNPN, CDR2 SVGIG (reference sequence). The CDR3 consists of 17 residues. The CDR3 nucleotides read TGTGCCTGGAGCACAATGGCCGGGGGAGGGACCAATCAGCCCCAGCATTTT. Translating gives CAWSTMAGGGTNQPQHF. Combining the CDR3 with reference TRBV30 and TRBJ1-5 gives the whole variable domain SQTIHQWPATLVQPVGSPLSLECTVEGTSNPNLYWYRQAAGRGLQLLFYSVGIGQISSEVPQNLSASRPQDRQFILSSKKLLLSDSGFYLCAWSTMAGGGTNQPQHFGDGTRLSIL.

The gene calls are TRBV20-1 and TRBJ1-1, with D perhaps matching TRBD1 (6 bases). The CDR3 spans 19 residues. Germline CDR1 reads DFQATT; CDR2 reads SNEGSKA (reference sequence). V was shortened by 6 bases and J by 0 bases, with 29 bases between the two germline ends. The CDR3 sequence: CSAHPTPKTGRGLNTEAFF. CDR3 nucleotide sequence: TGCAGTGCCCATCCTACACCCAAGACAGGTCGAGGGTTGAACACTGAAGCTTTCTTT.

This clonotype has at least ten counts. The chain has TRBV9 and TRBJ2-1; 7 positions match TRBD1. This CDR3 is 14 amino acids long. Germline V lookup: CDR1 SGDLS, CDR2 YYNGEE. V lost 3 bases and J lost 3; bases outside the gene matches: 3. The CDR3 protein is CASSDRQGYNEQFF. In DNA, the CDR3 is TGTGCCAGCAGCGATCGACAGGGCTACAATGAGCAGTTCTTC.

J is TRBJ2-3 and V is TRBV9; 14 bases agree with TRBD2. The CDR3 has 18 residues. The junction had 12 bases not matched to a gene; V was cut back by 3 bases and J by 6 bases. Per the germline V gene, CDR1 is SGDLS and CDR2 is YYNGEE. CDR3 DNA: TGTGCCAGCAGCGCCCCGACTAGCGGGAGGGCCGCAGCCGATACGCAGTATTTT. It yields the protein CASSAPTSGRAAADTQYF.

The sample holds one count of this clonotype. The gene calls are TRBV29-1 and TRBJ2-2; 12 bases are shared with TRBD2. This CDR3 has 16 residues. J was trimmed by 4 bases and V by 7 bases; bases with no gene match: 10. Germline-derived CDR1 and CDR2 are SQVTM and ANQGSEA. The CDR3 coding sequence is TGCAGCGCCGAAGGTACTAGCGGGAGGACCACCGGGGAGCTGTTTTTT. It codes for CSAEGTSGRTTGELFF.

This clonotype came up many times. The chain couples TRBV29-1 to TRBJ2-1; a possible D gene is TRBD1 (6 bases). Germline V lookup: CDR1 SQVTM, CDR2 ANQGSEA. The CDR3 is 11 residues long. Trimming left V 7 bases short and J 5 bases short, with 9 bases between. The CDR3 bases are TGCAGCGGGAACAGGGACAATGAGCAGTTCTTC. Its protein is CSGNRDNEQFF.

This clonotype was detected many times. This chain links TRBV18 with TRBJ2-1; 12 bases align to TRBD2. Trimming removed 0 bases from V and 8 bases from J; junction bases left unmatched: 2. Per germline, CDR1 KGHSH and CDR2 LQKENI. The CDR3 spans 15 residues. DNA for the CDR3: TGTGCCAGCTCACCACCGACTAGCGGGAGCGATGAGCAGTTCTTC. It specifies CASSPPTSGSDEQFF.

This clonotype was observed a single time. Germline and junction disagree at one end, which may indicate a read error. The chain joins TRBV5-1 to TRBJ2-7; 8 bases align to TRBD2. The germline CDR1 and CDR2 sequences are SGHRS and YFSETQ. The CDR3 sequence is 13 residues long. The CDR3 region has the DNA TGCGCCAGCAGCTTGGCCGGGGGGGACGACCAGTACTTC. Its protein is CASSLAGGDDQYF. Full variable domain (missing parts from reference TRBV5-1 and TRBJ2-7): KAGVTQTPRYLIKTRGQQVTLSCSPISGHRSVSWYQQTPGQGLQFLFEYFSETQRNKGNFPGRFSGRQFSNSRSEMNVSTLELGDSALYLCASSLAGGDDQYFGPGTRLTVT.

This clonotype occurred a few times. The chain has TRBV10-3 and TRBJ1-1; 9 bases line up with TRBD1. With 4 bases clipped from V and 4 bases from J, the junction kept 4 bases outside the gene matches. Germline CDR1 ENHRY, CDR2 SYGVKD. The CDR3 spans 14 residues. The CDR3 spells CAISGTGVGTEAFF. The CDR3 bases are TGTGCCATCAGTGGGACAGGGGTGGGCACTGAAGCTTTCTTT.

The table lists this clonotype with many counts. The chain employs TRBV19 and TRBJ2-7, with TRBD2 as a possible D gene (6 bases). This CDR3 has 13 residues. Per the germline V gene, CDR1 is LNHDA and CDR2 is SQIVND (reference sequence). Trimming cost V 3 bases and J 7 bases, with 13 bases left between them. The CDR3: CASSMRRAREQYF. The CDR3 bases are TGTGCCAGTAGTATGCGGAGGGCGAGGGAGCAGTACTTC.